Listed below are T cell receptor beta chains from one sample, sequenced in a study of Ad26.COV2.S vaccination and SARS-CoV-2 variants. Libraries were prepared by immunoSEQ multiplex PCR; TCRdb keeps only in-frame clonotypes and omits some of them. The data hold over 85,000 clones, with 80% observed a single time. Sequenced here: peripheral blood, sampled after recovery from COVID-19. These receptors all stem from a human donor who had recovered from COVID-19. The CDR3 runs from the conserved cysteine through the conserved F or W. The D gene is left open where the match is weak. Clone size appears in some rows only: once, few, many, or a class for an expanded clone.

J,D,size,V,DNA,CDR3
TRBJ1-1,NA,few,TRBV3-1/TRBV3-2,TGTGCCAGCAGCCAAGGGTCGCAGTACGGTGAAGCTTTCTTT,CASSQGSQYGEAFF
TRBJ1-1,NA,NA,TRBV12-5,TGTGCTAGTGGTTTTTTTCTGGGGGTGGGCACTGAAGCTTTCTTT,CASGFFLGVGTEAFF
TRBJ2-1,NA,NA,TRBV28,TGTGCCAGCAGTTCCCCGAACAGCAATGAGCAGTTCTTC,CASSSPNSNEQFF
TRBJ2-5,NA,once,TRBV19,TGTGCCACTGAGATCGGAGAGACCCAGTACTTC,CATEIGETQYF
TRBJ1-2,NA,NA,TRBV15,TGTGCCACCAGTGCGGGGTATGAAGGCTACACCTTC,CATSAGYEGYTF
TRBJ2-7,NA,NA,TRBV20-1,TGCAGTGCTAGTCGGAGCTACGAGCAGTACTTC,CSASRSYEQYF
TRBJ1-1,NA,NA,TRBV6-1,TGTGCCAGCAGTGAGGGCACTGAAGCTTTCTTT,CASSEGTEAFF
TRBJ1-2,NA,NA,TRBV12-3/TRBV12-4,TGTGCCAGCAGTTTGGCGGGGAATGGCTACACCTTC,CASSLAGNGYTF
TRBJ2-2,NA,NA,TRBV6-2/TRBV6-3,TGTGCCAGCAGTTACCGGGGGGCGCACACCGGGGAGCTGTTTTTT,CASSYRGAHTGELFF
TRBJ2-1,NA,NA,TRBV5-1,TGCGCCAGCACATCCGGCGGGGCGAATAGTGCAGGTGAGCAGTTCTTC,CASTSGGANSAGEQFF
TRBJ1-6,NA,NA,TRBV15,TGTGCCACCAGCAGAGATATGGGACCTAATTCACCCCTCCACTTT,CATSRDMGPNSPLHF
TRBJ2-7,NA,NA,TRBV2,TGTGCCAGCAGTCGTACACCACACGCTTCGGGGGAGCAGTACTTC,CASSRTPHASGEQYF
TRBJ2-7,TRBD1,NA,TRBV3-1/TRBV3-2,TGTGCCAGCAGCATACCGGGACAGGGGATCTACGAGCAGTACTTC,CASSIPGQGIYEQYF
TRBJ2-6,NA,NA,TRBV7-9,TGTGCCAGCAGCGCGTCTGGGGCCAACGTCCTGACTTTC,CASSASGANVLTF
TRBJ2-7,TRBD2,NA,TRBV6-5,TGTGCCAGCAGTTCCGATCTCGGGGGGGCTCCTTACGAGCAGTACTTC,CASSSDLGGAPYEQYF
TRBJ2-6,NA,NA,TRBV3-1/TRBV3-2,TGTGCCAGCAGCCACGCTATCGACAACTCTGGGGCCAACGTCCTGACTTTC,CASSHAIDNSGANVLTF
TRBJ2-5,NA,NA,TRBV4-1,TGCGCCAGCAGCCACCCGGACATCCAAGAGACCCAGTACTTC,CASSHPDIQETQYF
TRBJ1-2,TRBD1,NA,TRBV30,TGTGCCTGGATTTCCAGGGGGCGCCGCTATGGCTACACCTTC,CAWISRGRRYGYTF